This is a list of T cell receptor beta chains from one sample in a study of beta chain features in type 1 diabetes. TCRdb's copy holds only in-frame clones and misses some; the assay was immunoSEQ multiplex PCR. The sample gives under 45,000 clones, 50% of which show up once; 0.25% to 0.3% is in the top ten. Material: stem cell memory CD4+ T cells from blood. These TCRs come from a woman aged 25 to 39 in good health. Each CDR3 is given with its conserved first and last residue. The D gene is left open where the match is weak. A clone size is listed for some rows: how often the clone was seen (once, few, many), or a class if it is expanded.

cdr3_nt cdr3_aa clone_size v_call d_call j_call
TGTGCCAGCAGTCGACAGGGGGCAGTTGGAAACACCATATATTTT CASSRQGAVGNTIYF few TRBV2 TRBD1 TRBJ1-3
TGTGCCAGCAGCTTAACGGCAGGGTACACAGATACGCAGTATTTT CASSLTAGYTDTQYF - TRBV7-3 - TRBJ2-3
TGTGCCAGCAGCCAAGATTTAACCAGACAAGAGACCCAGTACTTC CASSQDLTRQETQYF - TRBV11-2 - TRBJ2-5
TGTGCCAGCAAACGAGGGACAGGGAGCTCCTACGAGCAGTACTTC CASKRGTGSSYEQYF few TRBV27 TRBD1 TRBJ2-7
TGTGCCAGCAGCTTAGGGGGAGAGATCACAGATACGCAGTATTTT CASSLGGEITDTQYF once TRBV11-3 - TRBJ2-3
TGTGCCATCAGTGAGAGCGGGAGTGTGTACGAGCAGTACTTC CAISESGSVYEQYF few TRBV10-3 TRBD2 TRBJ2-7
TGTGCCAGCTCAACCTTCGACACCCACAACACAGATACGCAGTATTTT CASSTFDTHNTDTQYF - TRBV18 - TRBJ2-3
TGTGCCACCAGCAGAGAGGGAGGGGACGAGCAGTACTTC CATSREGGDEQYF - TRBV15 TRBD2 TRBJ2-7
TGTGCCAGCTCACCTACGGGACAGAACTATGGCTACACCTTC CASSPTGQNYGYTF - TRBV18 TRBD1 TRBJ1-2
TGTGCCAGCTCACCGGGTCTGACAGGGTTGAACGAGCAGTACTTC CASSPGLTGLNEQYF - TRBV18 TRBD1 TRBJ2-7
TGTGCCAGCAGCTTAAGCCCCCCAGGGTTAGCGGGAGGTTTGTACGAGCAGTACTTC CASSLSPPGLAGGLYEQYF - TRBV7-2 TRBD2 TRBJ2-7
TGTGCCAGCAGCCACGGGACAGGTGGGGTCTACGAGCAGTACTTC CASSHGTGGVYEQYF few TRBV4-2 TRBD1 TRBJ2-7
TGTGCCAGCAGTTTCAGGGATCAAGAGACCCAGTACTTC CASSFRDQETQYF few TRBV6-6 - TRBJ2-5
TGTGCCACCCTTCAAGCGGGACGGGGCGAGCAGTACTTC CATLQAGRGEQYF - TRBV6-5 TRBD2 TRBJ2-7
TGTGCCAGCAGCTTAGTAGGGCTAGCGGCAAACGAGCAGTACTTC CASSLVGLAANEQYF - TRBV7-2 TRBD2 TRBJ2-7
TGTGCCAGCAGTAAGAGACAGGGGGTCCTTTCTGGGGCCAACGTCCTGACTTTC CASSKRQGVLSGANVLTF - TRBV27 TRBD1 TRBJ2-6
TGCGCCAGCAGCACTGGGACAGGGGGCAGAGATACGCAGTATTTT CASSTGTGGRDTQYF - TRBV5-1 TRBD1 TRBJ2-3
TGTGCCAGTAGAACGGAGGGAGGGGCCCATATTGAGCAGTTCTTC CASRTEGGAHIEQFF - TRBV19 TRBD2 TRBJ2-1
TGTGCCAGCAGCTTAGGGCCAGTCTCTGGAAACACCATATATTTT CASSLGPVSGNTIYF - TRBV7-9 - TRBJ1-3
TGCGCCAGCAGCTTGGCCGTTGGCAGGCTCCAAGAGACCCAGTACTTC CASSLAVGRLQETQYF - TRBV5-1 - TRBJ2-5
TGTGCCAGCAGCATAAGACTAGCGGCCACCTACGAGCAGTACTTC CASSIRLAATYEQYF once TRBV11-2 TRBD2 TRBJ2-7
TGTGCCAGCAGCGACGACAACCCATTCCCGTACTTC CASSDDNPFPYF - TRBV6-1 - TRBJ2-4